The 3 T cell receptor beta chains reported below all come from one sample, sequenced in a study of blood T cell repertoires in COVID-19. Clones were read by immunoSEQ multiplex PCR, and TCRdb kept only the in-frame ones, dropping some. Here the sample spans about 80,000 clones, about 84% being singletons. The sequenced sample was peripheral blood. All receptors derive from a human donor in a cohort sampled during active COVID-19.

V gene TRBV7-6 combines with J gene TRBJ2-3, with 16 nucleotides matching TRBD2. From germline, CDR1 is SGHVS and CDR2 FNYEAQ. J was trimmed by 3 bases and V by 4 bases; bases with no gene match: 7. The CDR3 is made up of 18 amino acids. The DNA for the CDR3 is TGTGCCAGCAGCTCTCCGGGACTAGCGGGGGGGCGAACAGATACGCAGTATTTT. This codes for CASSSPGLAGGRTDTQYF.

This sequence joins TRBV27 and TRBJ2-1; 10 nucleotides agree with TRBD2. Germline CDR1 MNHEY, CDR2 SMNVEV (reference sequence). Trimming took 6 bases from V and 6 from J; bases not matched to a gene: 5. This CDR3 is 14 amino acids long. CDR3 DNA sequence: TGTGCCAGCAGCAAGCGGGGGGGCCCCAATGAGCAGTTCTTC. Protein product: CASSKRGGPNEQFF.

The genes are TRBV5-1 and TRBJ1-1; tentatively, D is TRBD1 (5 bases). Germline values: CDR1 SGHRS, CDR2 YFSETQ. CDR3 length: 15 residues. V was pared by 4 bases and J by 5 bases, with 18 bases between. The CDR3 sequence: CASSEEGGVRTEAFF. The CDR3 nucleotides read TGCGCCAGCAGCGAGGAGGGAGGGGTCCGGACTGAAGCTTTCTTT.